This T cell receptor beta chain was documented in a study of CXCR3-negative and CXCR3-positive naive CD8 T cells. TRB cDNA was prepared as libraries by UMI-labeled 5' RACE. TCRdb derives one entry per CDR3 protein from the 5' RACE reads, leaving out DNA. The sample includes around 140,000 distinct CDR3 sequences. Germline lookup yields CDR1 SQVTM and CDR2 ANQGSEA. This CDR3 is 14 amino acids long. V gene TRBV29-1 combines with J gene TRBJ1-2; TCRdb picks TRBD1, but there is no DNA to check that call. The receptor's source is a human donor in good health. Some clones in this sample may be carry-over from other donors' samples. Sequenced sample: naive CXCR3- CD8+ T cells from blood. Sample subset: CD45RO-CCR7+CD27+CD95- naive CD8+ T cells lacking CXCR3 (TNR3-). The CDR3: CSIPPSGTNYGYTF.